This T cell receptor beta chain is drawn from a study of regulatory T cells in long-lasting Graves disease. With 2 bases clipped from V and 4 bases from J, the junction kept 4 bases outside the gene matches. The CDR3 is 14 amino acids. CDR1 and CDR2 from the germline V gene are MGHRA and YSYEKL. In building TCR beta libraries, iRepertoire HTBI primers were used together with Arm-PCR of CDR3 regions. TCRdb processed the multiplex PCR reads anew with MiXCR; each CDR3 protein has one entry. The table includes roughly 300,000 distinct CDR3 sequences, around 20% detected once. Sample time point: persistent/refractory GD, antithyroid drugs over 5 years with positive TRAb. Following extraction of RNA from PBMCs, that RNA was used to make the TCR library. American Thyroid Association guidelines defined Graves' disease diagnosis. An endocrinology department located in Xi'an, China, was where the patients came from.

This rearrangement joins TRBV4-1 to TRBJ1-2; 7 positions agree with TRBD1. The clonotype comes from a female donor with Graves disease. The material was peripheral blood mononuclear cells (PBMCs), obtained when the disease was refractory, from a patient treated with antithyroid drugs. As DNA, the CDR3 is TGCGCCAGCAGCCAATTGACAGGGATCTATGGCTACACCTTC. Protein sequence: CASSQLTGIYGYTF.